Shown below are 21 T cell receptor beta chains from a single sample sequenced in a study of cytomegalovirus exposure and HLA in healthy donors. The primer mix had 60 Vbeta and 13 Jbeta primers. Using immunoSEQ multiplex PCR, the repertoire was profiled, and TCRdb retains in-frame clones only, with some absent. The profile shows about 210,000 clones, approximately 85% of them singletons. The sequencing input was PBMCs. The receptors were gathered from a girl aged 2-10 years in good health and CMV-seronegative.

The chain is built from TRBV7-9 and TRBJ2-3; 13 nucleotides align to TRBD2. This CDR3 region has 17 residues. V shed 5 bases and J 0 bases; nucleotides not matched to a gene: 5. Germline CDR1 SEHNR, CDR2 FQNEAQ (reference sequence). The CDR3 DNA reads TGTGCCAGCAGCCGGACTAGCGGGGGTGCTAGCACAGATACGCAGTATTTT. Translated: CASSRTSGGASTDTQYF.

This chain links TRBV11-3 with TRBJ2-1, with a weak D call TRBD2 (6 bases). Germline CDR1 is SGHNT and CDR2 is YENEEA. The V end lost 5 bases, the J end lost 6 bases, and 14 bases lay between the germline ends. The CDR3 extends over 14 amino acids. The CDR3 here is CASSVDGGGNEQFF. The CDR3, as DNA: TGTGCCAGCAGCGTGGACGGGGGAGGCAATGAGCAGTTCTTC.

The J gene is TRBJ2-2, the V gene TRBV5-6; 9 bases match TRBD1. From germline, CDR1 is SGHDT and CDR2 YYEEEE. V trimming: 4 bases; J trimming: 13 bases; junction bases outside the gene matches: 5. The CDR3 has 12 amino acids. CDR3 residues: CASSLDRGGLFF. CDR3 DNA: TGTGCCAGCAGCCTGGACAGGGGCGGGCTGTTTTTT. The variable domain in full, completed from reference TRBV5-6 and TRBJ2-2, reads DAGVTQSPTHLIKTRGQQVTLRCSPKSGHDTVSWYQQALGQGPQFIFQYYEEEERQRGNFPDRFSGHQFPNYSSELNVNALLLGDSALYLCASSLDRGGLFFGEGSRLTVL.

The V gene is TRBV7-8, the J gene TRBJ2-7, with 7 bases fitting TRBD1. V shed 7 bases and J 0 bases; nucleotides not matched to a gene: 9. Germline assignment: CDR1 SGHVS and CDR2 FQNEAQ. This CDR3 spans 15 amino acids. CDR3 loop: CASTNRQGGSYEQYF. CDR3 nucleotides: TGTGCCAGCACCAACAGACAGGGTGGCTCCTACGAGCAGTACTTC.

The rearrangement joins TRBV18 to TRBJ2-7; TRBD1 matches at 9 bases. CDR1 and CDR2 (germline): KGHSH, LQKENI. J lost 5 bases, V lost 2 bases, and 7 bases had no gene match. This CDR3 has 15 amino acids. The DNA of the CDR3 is TGTGCCAGCTCACCATGGGGGACAGGGCTCGACGAGCAGTACTTC. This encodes CASSPWGTGLDEQYF.

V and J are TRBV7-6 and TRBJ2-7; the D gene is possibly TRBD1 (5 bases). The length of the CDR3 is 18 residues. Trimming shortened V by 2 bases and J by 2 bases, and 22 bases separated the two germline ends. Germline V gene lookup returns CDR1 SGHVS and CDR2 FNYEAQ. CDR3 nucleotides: TGTGCCAGCAGCTTACATCGGTGGGGCCAGCATGAACCCTACGAGCAGTACTTC. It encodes CASSLHRWGQHEPYEQYF.

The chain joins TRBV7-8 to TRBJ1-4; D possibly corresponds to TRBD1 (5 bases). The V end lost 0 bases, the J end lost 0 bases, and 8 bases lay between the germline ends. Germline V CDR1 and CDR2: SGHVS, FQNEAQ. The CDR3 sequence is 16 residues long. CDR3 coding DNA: TGTGCCAGCAGCTTAGCCCACAGGACAACTAATGAAAAACTGTTTTTT. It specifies CASSLAHRTTNEKLFF. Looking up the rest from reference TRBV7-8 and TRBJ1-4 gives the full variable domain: GAGVSQSPRYKVAKRGQDVALRCDPISGHVSLFWYQQALGQGPEFLTYFQNEAQLDKSGLPSDRFFAERPEGSVSTLKIQRTQQEDSAVYLCASSLAHRTTNEKLFFGSGTQLSVL.

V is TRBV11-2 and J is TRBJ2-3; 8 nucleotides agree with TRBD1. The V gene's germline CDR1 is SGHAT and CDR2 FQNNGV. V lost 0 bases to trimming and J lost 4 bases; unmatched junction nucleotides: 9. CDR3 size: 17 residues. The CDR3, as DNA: TGTGCCAGCAGCTTAGATTTGCCAGGGGGCGCGGCAGATACGCAGTATTTT. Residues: CASSLDLPGGAADTQYF.

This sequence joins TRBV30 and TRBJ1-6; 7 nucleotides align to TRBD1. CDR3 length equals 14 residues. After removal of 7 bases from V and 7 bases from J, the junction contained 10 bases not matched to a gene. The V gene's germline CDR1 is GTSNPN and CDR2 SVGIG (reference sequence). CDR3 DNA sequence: TGTGCCTCGAATCGGGGACAGAGAAATTCACCCCTCCACTTT. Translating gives CASNRGQRNSPLHF. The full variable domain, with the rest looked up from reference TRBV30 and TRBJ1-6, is SQTIHQWPATLVQPVGSPLSLECTVEGTSNPNLYWYRQAAGRGLQLLFYSVGIGQISSEVPQNLSASRPQDRQFILSSKKLLLSDSGFYLCASNRGQRNSPLHFGNGTRLTVT.

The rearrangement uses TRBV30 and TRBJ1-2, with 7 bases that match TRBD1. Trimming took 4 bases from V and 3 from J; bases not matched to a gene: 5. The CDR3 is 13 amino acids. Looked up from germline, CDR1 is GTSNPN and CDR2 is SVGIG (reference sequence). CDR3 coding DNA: TGTGCCTGGATGGGCAGGGGGTACTATGGCTACACCTTC. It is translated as CAWMGRGYYGYTF.

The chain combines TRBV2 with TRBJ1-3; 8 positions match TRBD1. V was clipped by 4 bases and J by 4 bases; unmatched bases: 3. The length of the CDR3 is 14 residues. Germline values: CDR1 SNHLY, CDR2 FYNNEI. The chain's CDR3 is CASSGRTGGNTIYF. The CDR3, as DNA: TGTGCCAGCAGTGGGAGGACAGGGGGAAACACCATATATTTT. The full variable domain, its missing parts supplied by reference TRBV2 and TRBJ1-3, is EPEVTQTPSHQVTQMGQEVILRCVPISNHLYFYWYRQILGQKVEFLVSFYNNEISEKSEIFDDQFSVERPDGSNFTLKIRSTKLEDSAMYFCASSGRTGGNTIYFGEGSWLTVV.

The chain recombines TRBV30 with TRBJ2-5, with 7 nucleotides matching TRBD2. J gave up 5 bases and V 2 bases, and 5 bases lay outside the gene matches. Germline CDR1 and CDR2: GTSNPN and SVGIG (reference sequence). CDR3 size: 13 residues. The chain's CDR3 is CAWSFGGGETQYF. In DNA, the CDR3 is TGTGCCTGGAGTTTTGGCGGGGGTGAGACCCAGTACTTC.

The CDR3: CASSQFRDRGKGVTDTQYF. The CDR3 bases are TGCGCCAGCAGTCAATTTCGGGACAGGGGAAAGGGGGTCACAGATACGCAGTATTTT. The chain couples TRBV23-1 to TRBJ2-3; 10 bases line up with TRBD1. TRBV23-1 is identified as an open reading frame with a role that is uncertain. The CDR3 totals 19 residues. The V segment lost 1 base and the J segment 2 bases; nucleotides outside the gene matches: 12.

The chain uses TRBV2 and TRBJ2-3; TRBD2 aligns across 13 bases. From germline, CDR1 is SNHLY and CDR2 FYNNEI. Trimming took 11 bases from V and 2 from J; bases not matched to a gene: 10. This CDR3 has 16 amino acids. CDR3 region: CASTRTSGGPTDTQYF. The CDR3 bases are TGTGCCTCTACTCGGACTAGCGGGGGCCCCACAGATACGCAGTATTTT.

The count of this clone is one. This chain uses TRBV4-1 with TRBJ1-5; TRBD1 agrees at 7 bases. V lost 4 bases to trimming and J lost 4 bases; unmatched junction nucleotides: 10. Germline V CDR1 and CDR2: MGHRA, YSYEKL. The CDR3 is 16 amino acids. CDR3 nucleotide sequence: TGCGCCAGCAGCCCGTCAGGGGGGCCTAGGAATCAGCCCCAGCATTTT. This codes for CASSPSGGPRNQPQHF.

CDR3 residues: CASSPLSGGALDTQYF. The CDR3 DNA sequence: TGTGCCAGCAGCCCCCTTAGCGGGGGGGCCCTCGATACGCAGTATTTT. This chain uses TRBV7-3 with TRBJ2-3; 11 nucleotides agree with TRBD2. CDR3 length: 16 amino acids. With 5 bases clipped from V and 6 bases from J, the junction kept 10 bases outside the gene matches. Germline V gene data show CDR1 as SGHTA and CDR2 as FQGTGA.

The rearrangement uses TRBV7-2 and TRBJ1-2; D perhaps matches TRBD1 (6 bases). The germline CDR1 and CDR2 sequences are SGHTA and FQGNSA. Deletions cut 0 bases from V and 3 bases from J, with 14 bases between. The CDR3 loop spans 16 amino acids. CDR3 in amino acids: CASSLASPAGDYGYTF. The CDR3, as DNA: TGTGCCAGCAGCTTAGCTTCCCCGGCAGGGGACTATGGCTACACCTTC.

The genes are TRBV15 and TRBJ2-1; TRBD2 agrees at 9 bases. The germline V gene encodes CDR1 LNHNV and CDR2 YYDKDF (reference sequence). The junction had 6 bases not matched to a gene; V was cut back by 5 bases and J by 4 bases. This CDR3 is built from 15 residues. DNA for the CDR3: TGTGCCACCAGCTCAAATAGCGGGAGATACAATGAGCAGTTCTTC. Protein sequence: CATSSNSGRYNEQFF. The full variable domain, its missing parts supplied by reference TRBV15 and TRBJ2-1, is DAMVIQNPRYQVTQFGKPVTLSCSQTLNHNVMYWYQQKSSQAPKLLFHYYDKDFNNEADTPDNFQSRRPNTSFCFLDIRSPGLGDTAMYLCATSSNSGRYNEQFFGPGTRLTVL.

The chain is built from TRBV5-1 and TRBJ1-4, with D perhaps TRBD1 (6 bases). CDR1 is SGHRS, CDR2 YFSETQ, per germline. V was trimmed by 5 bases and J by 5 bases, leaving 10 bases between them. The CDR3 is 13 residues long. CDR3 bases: TGCGCCAGCAGGGACAGCCAGAATGAAAAACTGTTTTTT. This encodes CASRDSQNEKLFF. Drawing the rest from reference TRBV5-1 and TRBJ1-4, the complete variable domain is KAGVTQTPRYLIKTRGQQVTLSCSPISGHRSVSWYQQTPGQGLQFLFEYFSETQRNKGNFPGRFSGRQFSNSRSEMNVSTLELGDSALYLCASRDSQNEKLFFGSGTQLSVL.

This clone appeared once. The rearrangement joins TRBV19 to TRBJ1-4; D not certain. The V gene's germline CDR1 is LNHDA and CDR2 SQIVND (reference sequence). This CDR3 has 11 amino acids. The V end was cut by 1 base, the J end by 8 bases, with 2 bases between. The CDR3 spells CASSIAEKLFF. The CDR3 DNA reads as TGTGCCAGTAGTATAGCGGAAAAACTGTTTTTT.

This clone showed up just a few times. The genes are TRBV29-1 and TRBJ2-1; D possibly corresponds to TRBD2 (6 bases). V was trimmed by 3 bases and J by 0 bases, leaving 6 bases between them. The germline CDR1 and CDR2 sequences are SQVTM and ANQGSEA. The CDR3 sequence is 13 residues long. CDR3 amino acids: CSVEGGSYNEQFF. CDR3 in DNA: TGCAGCGTTGAGGGGGGCTCCTACAATGAGCAGTTCTTC.